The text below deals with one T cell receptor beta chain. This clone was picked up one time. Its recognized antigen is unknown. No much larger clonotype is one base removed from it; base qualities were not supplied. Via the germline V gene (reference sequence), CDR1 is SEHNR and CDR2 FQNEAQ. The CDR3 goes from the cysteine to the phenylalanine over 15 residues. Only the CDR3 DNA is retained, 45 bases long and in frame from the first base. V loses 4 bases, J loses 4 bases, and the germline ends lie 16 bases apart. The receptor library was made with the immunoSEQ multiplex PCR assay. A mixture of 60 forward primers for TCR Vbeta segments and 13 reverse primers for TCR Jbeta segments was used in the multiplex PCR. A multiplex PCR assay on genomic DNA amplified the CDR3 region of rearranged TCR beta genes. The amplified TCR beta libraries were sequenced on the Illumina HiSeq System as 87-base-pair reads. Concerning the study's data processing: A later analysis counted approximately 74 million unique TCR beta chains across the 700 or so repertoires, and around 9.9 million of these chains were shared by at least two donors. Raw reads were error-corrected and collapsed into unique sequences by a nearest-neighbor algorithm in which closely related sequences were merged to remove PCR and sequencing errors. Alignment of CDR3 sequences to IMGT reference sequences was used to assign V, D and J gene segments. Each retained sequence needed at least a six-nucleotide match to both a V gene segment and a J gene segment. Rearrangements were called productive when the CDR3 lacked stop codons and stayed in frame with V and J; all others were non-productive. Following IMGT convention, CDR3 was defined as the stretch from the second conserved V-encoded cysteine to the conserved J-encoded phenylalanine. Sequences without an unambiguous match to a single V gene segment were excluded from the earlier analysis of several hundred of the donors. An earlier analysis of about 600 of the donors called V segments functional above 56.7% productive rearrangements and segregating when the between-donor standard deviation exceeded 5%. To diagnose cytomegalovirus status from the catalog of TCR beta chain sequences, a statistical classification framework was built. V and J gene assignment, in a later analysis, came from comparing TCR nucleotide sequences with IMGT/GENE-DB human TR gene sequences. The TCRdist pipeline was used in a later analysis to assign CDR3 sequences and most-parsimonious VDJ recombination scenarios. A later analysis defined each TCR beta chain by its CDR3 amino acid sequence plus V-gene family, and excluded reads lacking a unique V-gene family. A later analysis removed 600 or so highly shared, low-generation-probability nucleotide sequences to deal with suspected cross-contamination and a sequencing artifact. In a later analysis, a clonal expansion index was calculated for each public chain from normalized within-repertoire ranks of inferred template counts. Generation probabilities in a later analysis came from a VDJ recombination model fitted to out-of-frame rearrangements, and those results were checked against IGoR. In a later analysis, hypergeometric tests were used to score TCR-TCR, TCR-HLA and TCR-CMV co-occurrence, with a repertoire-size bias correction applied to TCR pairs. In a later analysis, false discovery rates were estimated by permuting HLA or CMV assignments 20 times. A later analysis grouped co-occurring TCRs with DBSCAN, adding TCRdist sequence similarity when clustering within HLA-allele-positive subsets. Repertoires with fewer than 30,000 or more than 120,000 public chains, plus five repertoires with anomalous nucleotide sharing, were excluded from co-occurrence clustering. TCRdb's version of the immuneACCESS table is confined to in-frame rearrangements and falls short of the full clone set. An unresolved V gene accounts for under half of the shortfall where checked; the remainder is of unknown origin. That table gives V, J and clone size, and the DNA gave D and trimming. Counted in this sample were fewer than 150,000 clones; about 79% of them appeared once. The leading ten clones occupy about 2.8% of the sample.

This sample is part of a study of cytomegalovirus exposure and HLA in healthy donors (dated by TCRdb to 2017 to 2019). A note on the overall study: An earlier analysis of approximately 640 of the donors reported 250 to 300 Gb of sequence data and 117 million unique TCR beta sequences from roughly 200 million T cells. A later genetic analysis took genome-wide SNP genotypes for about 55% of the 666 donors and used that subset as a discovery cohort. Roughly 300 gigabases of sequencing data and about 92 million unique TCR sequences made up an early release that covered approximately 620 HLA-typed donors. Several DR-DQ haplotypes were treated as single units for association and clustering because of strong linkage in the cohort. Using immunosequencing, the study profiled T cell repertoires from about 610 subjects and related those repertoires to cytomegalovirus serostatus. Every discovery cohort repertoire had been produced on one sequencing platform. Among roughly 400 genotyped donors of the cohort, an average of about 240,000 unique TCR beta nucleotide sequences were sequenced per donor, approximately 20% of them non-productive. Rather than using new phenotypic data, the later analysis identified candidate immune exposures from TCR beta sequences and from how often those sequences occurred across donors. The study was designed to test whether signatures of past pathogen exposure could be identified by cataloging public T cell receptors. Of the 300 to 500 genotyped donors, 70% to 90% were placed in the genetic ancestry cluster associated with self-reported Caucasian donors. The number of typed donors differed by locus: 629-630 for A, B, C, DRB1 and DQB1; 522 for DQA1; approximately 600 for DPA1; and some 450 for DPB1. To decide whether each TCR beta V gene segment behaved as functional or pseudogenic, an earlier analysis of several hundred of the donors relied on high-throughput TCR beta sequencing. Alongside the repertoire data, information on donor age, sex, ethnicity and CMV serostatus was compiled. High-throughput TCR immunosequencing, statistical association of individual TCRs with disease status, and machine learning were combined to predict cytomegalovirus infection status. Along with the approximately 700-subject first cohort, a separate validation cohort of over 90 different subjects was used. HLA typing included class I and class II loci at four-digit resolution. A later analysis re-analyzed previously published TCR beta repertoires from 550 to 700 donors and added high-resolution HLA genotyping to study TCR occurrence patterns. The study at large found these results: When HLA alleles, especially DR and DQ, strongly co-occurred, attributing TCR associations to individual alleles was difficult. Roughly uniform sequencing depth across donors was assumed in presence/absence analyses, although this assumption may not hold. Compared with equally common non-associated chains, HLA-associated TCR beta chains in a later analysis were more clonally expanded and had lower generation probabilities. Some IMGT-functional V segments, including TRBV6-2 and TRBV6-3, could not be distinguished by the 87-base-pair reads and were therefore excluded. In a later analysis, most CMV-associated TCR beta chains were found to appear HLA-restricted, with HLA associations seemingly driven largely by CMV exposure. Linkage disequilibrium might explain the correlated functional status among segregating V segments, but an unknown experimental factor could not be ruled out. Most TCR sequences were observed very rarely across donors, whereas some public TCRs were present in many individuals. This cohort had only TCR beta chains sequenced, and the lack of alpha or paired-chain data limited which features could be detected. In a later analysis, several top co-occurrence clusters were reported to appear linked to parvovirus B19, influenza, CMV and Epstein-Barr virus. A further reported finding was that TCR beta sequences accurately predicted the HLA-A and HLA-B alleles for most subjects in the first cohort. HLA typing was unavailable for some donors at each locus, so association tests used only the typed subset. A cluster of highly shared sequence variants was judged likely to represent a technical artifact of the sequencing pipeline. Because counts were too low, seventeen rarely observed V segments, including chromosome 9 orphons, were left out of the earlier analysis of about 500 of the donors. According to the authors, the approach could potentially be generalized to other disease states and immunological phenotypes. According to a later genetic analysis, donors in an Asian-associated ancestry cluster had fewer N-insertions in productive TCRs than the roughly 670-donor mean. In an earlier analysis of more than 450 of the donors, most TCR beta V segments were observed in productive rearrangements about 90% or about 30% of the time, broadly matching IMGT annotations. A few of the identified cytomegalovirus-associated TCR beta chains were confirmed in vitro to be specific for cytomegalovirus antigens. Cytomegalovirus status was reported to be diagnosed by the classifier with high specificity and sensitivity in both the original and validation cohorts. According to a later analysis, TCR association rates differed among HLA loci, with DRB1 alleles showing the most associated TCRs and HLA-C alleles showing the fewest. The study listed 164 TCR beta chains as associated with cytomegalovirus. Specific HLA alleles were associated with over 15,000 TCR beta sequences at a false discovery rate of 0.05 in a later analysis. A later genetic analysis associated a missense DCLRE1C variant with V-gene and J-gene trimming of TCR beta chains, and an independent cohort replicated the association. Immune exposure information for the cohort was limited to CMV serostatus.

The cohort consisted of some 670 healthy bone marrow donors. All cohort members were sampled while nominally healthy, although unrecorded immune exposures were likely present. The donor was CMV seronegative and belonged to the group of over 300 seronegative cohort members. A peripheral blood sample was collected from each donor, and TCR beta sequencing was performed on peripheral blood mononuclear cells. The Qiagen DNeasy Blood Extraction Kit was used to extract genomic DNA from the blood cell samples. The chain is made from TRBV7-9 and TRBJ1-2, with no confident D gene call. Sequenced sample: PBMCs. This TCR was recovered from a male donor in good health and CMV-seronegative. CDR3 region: CASSYVSGAIYGYTF. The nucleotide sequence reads TGTGCCAGCAGCTATGTCTCTGGAGCTATCTATGGCTACACCTTC.